The table lists the clone carrying this T cell receptor (beta chain) with a few counts. No antigen is known for it. This entry comes from a study of read filtering for tumor transcriptome and immune sequencing. At the level of the study: Among patients, 17 were male and about 15 female, aged roughly 40 to 90 (mean roughly 63). Study-level points and caveats: Without single-read clonotypes, shared clonotype proportions correlated more between IR-seq and RNA-seq.

V lost 4 bases and J lost 3, with 8 bases in between. Per germline, CDR1 SGHRS and CDR2 YFSETQ. The CDR3 runs to 12 residues. Molecular barcoded adaptors covering alpha/delta and beta/gamma chains were used on approximately 440 ng RNA. TCRdb used MiXCR to reprocess the reads, holding one entry per CDR3 protein. The sample comprises about 63,000 distinct CDR3 sequences, roughly 14% of which are singletons, and over 40% rests with the top ten. The clonotype was recovered from a donor at least 40 years old with multiple myeloma. This rearrangement joins TRBV5-1 to TRBJ2-7; D is unresolved. Sequencing was done on a sample of a population of CD138-negative cells sorted from bone marrow. DNA of the CDR3: TGCGCCAGCAGCCCTAACAGCTACGAGCAGTACTTC. Amino acids: CASSPNSYEQYF.